A selection of T cell receptor beta chains follows, all from one sample in a study of breast tumors, draining lymph nodes, adjacent tissues. TCRdb used MiXCR to reprocess the multiplex PCR reads, holding one entry per CDR3 protein. The data show 290,000 or so distinct CDR3 sequences, with 30% to 35% seen just once and over 0.95% held by the top ten. Material: axillary lymph node tissue. These receptors all stem from a female donor with breast cancer. Some clones in this sample may be carry-over from other donors' samples. The CDR3 runs from the conserved cysteine through the conserved F or W. Each record gives: J gene, D gene, clone size, V gene, CDR3 protein, CDR3 DNA. The D gene is left open where the match is weak. Size is omitted from some rows. Given values are once, few, many or a class for expanded clones.

>TRBJ2-1|NA|many|TRBV7-2
CASSLEGASSYNEQFF
TGTGCCAGCAGCTTAGAGGGCGCGAGCTCCTACAATGAGCAGTTCTTC
>TRBJ2-3|TRBD2|NA|TRBV12-3/TRBV12-4
CASSFAPPLAGVTDTQYF
TGTGCCAGCAGTTTCGCGCCCCCGCTAGCGGGGGTCACAGATACGCAGTATTTT
>TRBJ2-3|NA|many|TRBV10-3
CAISEVTDTQYF
TGTGCCATCTCAGAGGTCACAGATACGCAGTATTTT
>TRBJ2-5|TRBD2|NA|TRBV25-1
CASSAPGLAGVQETQYF
TGTGCCAGCAGTGCCCCGGGGCTAGCGGGGGTCCAAGAGACCCAGTACTTC
>TRBJ1-4|NA|few|TRBV28
CASSLSGQFLEKLFF
TGTGCCAGCAGTTTATCCGGCCAGTTCCTAGAAAAACTGTTTTTT
>TRBJ2-7|TRBD1|many|TRBV5-4
CASSFRDRHEQYF
TGTGCCAGCAGTTTCCGGGACAGGCACGAGCAGTACTTC
>TRBJ2-7|TRBD1|NA|TRBV25-1
CASSAKRQGLYEQYF
TGTGCCAGCAGTGCTAAAAGACAGGGTCTCTACGAGCAGTACTTC
>TRBJ2-5|NA|few|TRBV6-1
CASSEFRVRETQYF
TGTGCCAGCAGTGAATTCAGGGTGAGGGAGACCCAGTACTTC
>TRBJ1-4|TRBD1|NA|TRBV15
CATSRALGQGDEKLVF
TGTGCCACCAGCAGGGCCCTGGGACAGGGGGATGAAAAACTGGTTTTT
>TRBJ2-7|TRBD2|NA|TRBV6-6
CAGSLVSGAYEQYF
TGTGCCGGCAGTCTGGTCAGCGGGGCCTACGAGCAGTACTTC
>TRBJ2-3|TRBD2|many|TRBV5-8
CASSFALAGGPLDTQYF
TGTGCCAGCAGCTTTGCGCTAGCGGGAGGGCCTTTAGATACGCAGTATTTT
>TRBJ1-5|NA|NA|TRBV2
CASSPNDNQPQHF
TGTGCCAGCAGTCCAAACGACAATCAGCCTCAGCATTTT
>TRBJ2-5|NA|NA|TRBV18
CTSSEKETQYF
TGTACCAGCTCAGAGAAAGAGACCCAGTACTTC
>TRBJ2-7|TRBD2|many|TRBV2
CASSGRASYEQYF
TGTGCCAGCAGCGGGAGGGCCTCCTACGAGCAGTACTTC
>TRBJ1-6|TRBD1|once|TRBV20-1
CSARTGQAYSPLHF
TGCAGTGCTAGGACTGGACAGGCCTATTCACCCCTCCACTTT
>TRBJ1-5|NA|many|TRBV24-1
CATSAQTVNQPQHF
TGTGCCACCAGTGCCCAGACAGTTAATCAGCCCCAGCATTTT
>TRBJ2-3|NA|NA|TRBV20-1
CSARGFGSYNEQYF
TGCAGTGCCCGTGGGTTCGGGTCCTACAATGAGCAGTATTTT
>TRBJ2-1|NA|NA|TRBV9
CASSRTSYANEQSF
TGTGCCAGCAGCCGGACCTCGTACGCCAATGAGCAGTCCTTC
>TRBJ2-3|NA|NA|TRBV29-1
CSVEGLGTDTQYF
TGCAGTGTTGAGGGATTGGGTACAGATACGCAGTATTTT
>TRBJ1-6|NA|many|TRBV20-1
CSASEWSDSPLHF
TGCAGTGCTAGTGAGTGGTCTGATTCACCCCTCCACTTT
>TRBJ2-5|NA|many|TRBV19
CASSRWVGEAYQETQYF
TGTGCCAGTAGTAGGTGGGTGGGGGAGGCGTACCAAGAGACCCAGTACTTC
>TRBJ2-5|TRBD2|many|TRBV20-1
CSARESGGRETQYF
TGCAGTGCTAGAGAATCGGGAGGCCGGGAGACCCAGTACTTC
>TRBJ2-5|TRBD1|many|TRBV12-5
CASGRQGAETQYF
TGTGCTAGTGGACGACAGGGAGCTGAGACCCAGTACTTC
>TRBJ2-5|NA|many|TRBV19
CASSIYPTGGSGSLGTQYF
TGTGCCAGTAGTATATACCCGACAGGGGGAAGCGGGAGCTTGGGGACCCAGTACTTC
>TRBJ2-5|NA|many|TRBV10-2
CASRQPGLLETQYF
TGCGCCAGCAGGCAACCGGGGCTTTTGGAGACCCAGTACTTC
>TRBJ2-3|NA|many|TRBV5-1
CASSSGFITDTQYF
TGCGCCAGCAGTTCGGGTTTTATCACAGATACGCAGTATTTT
>TRBJ2-1|NA|many|TRBV7-9
CASSLGATAYNEQFF
TGTGCCAGCAGCTTAGGGGCGACTGCCTACAATGAGCAGTTCTTC
>TRBJ2-5|NA|once|TRBV5-1
CAGSLGLQETQYF
TGCGCCGGCAGCTTGGGACTTCAAGAGACCCAGTACTTC
>TRBJ2-2|NA|many|TRBV19
CASSIGPGLINTGELFF
TGTGCCAGTAGTATAGGACCCGGACTCATAAACACCGGGGAGCTGTTTTTT
>TRBJ1-3|NA|many|TRBV11-2
CASSFARQTSSGNTIYF
TGTGCCAGCAGCTTTGCCCGACAGACCTCTTCTGGAAACACCATATATTTT
>TRBJ2-5|NA|many|TRBV29-1
CSVQPVPGVETQYF
TGCAGCGTTCAACCCGTTCCCGGAGTCGAGACCCAGTACTTC
>TRBJ2-2|TRBD1|NA|TRBV12-5
CASGHPRGSGTGELFF
TGTGCTAGTGGTCACCCCAGGGGGTCGGGGACCGGGGAGCTGTTTTTT
>TRBJ1-2|NA|many|TRBV6-6
CASSQTVNYGYTF
TGTGCCAGCAGTCAGACAGTTAACTATGGCTACACCTTC
>TRBJ2-7|NA|NA|TRBV2
CASTRRPGQGWGVEQYF
TGTGCCAGCACGAGGAGGCCGGGGCAAGGGTGGGGGGTCGAGCAGTACTTC
>TRBJ2-6|TRBD2|NA|TRBV9
CASSVASGRANVPTF
TGTGCCAGCAGCGTAGCTAGCGGGAGGGCCAACGTCCCGACTTTC
>TRBJ2-2|NA|many|TRBV7-9
CASSLGQSTGELFF
TGCGCCAGCAGCTTGGGGCAGTCTACCGGGGAGCTGTTTTTT
>TRBJ2-1|TRBD2|NA|TRBV7-9
CASTDGLAPSSYNEQFF
TGTGCCAGCACCGACGGACTAGCGCCGAGCTCCTACAATGAGCAGTTCTTC
>TRBJ2-1|TRBD2|many|TRBV20-1
CSARPQGGGRLHEQFF
TGCAGTGCTAGGCCCCAGGGAGGCGGGAGGTTACATGAGCAGTTCTTC
>TRBJ2-3|TRBD2|many|TRBV27
CASSGTSGRGQYF
TGTGCCAGCAGTGGGACTAGCGGGAGGGGGCAGTATTTT
>TRBJ2-5|NA|many|TRBV3-1
CASSQDPGRETQYF
TGTGCCAGCAGCCAAGATCCCGGTCGGGAGACCCAGTACTTC
>TRBJ2-5|TRBD1|NA|TRBV20-1
CSASRGTGGQETQYF
TGCAGTGCTAGTAGGGGAACAGGGGGCCAAGAGACCCAGTACTTC
>TRBJ2-1|NA|NA|TRBV9
CASSTPGGGAGAYNEQFF
TGTGCCAGCAGCACACCAGGGGGGGGGGCGGGAGCCTACAATGAGCAGTTCTTC
>TRBJ1-4|NA|many|TRBV12-3/TRBV12-4
CASSLDNYEKLFF
TGTGCCAGCAGTCTTGACAATTACGAAAAACTGTTTTTT
>TRBJ2-7|NA|once|TRBV6-1
CASSPMTGSPYEQYF
TGTGCCAGCAGTCCTATGACTGGGAGCCCCTACGAGCAGTACTTC
>TRBJ2-5|NA|once|TRBV15
CATSSFRARGWEETQYF
TGTGCCACCAGCAGTTTTAGGGCACGGGGATGGGAAGAGACCCAGTACTTC